This is a list of T cell receptor beta chains from one sample in a study of T cell responses to AZD1222 COVID-19 vaccine. Method: immunoSEQ multiplex PCR; TCRdb's copy keeps in-frame clones and lacks some. The sample has tens of thousands of clones, more than 85% seen once. Sequencing used peripheral blood, obtained on day 0 of AZD1222 vaccination. The origin of the receptors is an adult in good health. Both conserved end residues are part of each CDR3. A D gene is named only where the DNA matches it firmly. The size field is filled for only some rows; it gives once, few, many or a size class.

CDR3 protein: CASSTTGSSNQPQHF; CDR3 DNA: TGTGCCAGTAGTACCACAGGGTCTAGCAATCAGCCCCAGCATTTT; clone size: NA; J gene: TRBJ1-5; D gene: NA; V gene: TRBV19
CDR3 protein: CASSFGVIGPQHF; CDR3 DNA: TGTGCCAGCAGTTTCGGGGTGATTGGGCCCCAGCATTTT; clone size: NA; J gene: TRBJ1-5; D gene: NA; V gene: TRBV27
CDR3 protein: CAILQTSGGSAPNVLTF; CDR3 DNA: TGTGCCATCCTACAGACTAGCGGGGGGTCGGCGCCCAACGTCCTGACTTTC; clone size: NA; J gene: TRBJ2-6; D gene: TRBD2; V gene: TRBV7-2
CDR3 protein: CASSLESGTGEQYF; CDR3 DNA: TGCGCCAGCAGCTTGGAGAGCGGGACTGGCGAGCAGTACTTC; clone size: NA; J gene: TRBJ2-7; D gene: TRBD2; V gene: TRBV5-1
CDR3 protein: CASSYSAGRGTEAFF; CDR3 DNA: TGTGCCAGCAGTTACTCAGCAGGGAGGGGCACTGAAGCTTTCTTT; clone size: once; J gene: TRBJ1-1; D gene: NA; V gene: TRBV6-5
CDR3 protein: CASSLDAGSTQYF; CDR3 DNA: TGTGCCAGCAGCTTGGACGCCGGGTCAACGCAGTATTTT; clone size: NA; J gene: TRBJ2-3; D gene: NA; V gene: TRBV11-2
CDR3 protein: CASSKTGQGSSGNTIYF; CDR3 DNA: TGTGCCAGCAGCAAAACCGGACAGGGGAGCTCTGGAAACACCATATATTTT; clone size: NA; J gene: TRBJ1-3; D gene: TRBD1; V gene: TRBV7-9
CDR3 protein: CASSLNSGGHYNEQFF; CDR3 DNA: TGCGCCAGCAGCTTGAATAGCGGGGGGCACTACAATGAGCAGTTCTTC; clone size: once; J gene: TRBJ2-1; D gene: TRBD2; V gene: TRBV5-1
CDR3 protein: CASSVEGTGDSPLHF; CDR3 DNA: TGTGCCAGCAGCGTAGAGGGGACAGGGGATTCACCCCTCCACTTT; clone size: NA; J gene: TRBJ1-6; D gene: TRBD1; V gene: TRBV9
CDR3 protein: CASSIRGIDQPQHF; CDR3 DNA: TGTGCCAGCAGCATCAGGGGGATCGATCAGCCCCAGCATTTT; clone size: NA; J gene: TRBJ1-5; D gene: TRBD1; V gene: TRBV3-1/TRBV3-2
CDR3 protein: CAWGVQGMGEQYF; CDR3 DNA: TGTGCCTGGGGAGTACAGGGGATGGGCGAGCAGTACTTC; clone size: once; J gene: TRBJ2-7; D gene: TRBD1; V gene: TRBV30
CDR3 protein: CASSLRGDGYTF; CDR3 DNA: TGCGCCAGCAGCTTGCGGGGGGACGGCTACACCTTC; clone size: NA; J gene: TRBJ1-2; D gene: NA; V gene: TRBV5-1
CDR3 protein: CASSSRDRGNQPQHF; CDR3 DNA: TGTGCCAGCAGCTCCCGGGACAGGGGCAATCAGCCCCAGCATTTT; clone size: NA; J gene: TRBJ1-5; D gene: TRBD1; V gene: TRBV3-1/TRBV3-2
CDR3 protein: CASSRTSGGYQETQYF; CDR3 DNA: TGCGCCAGCAGCCGTACTAGCGGGGGGTACCAAGAGACCCAGTACTTC; clone size: NA; J gene: TRBJ2-5; D gene: TRBD2; V gene: TRBV5-1
CDR3 protein: CASSSGLAGGQETQYF; CDR3 DNA: TGTGCCAGCAGCTCAGGACTAGCGGGGGGGCAAGAGACCCAGTACTTC; clone size: NA; J gene: TRBJ2-5; D gene: TRBD2; V gene: TRBV7-2
CDR3 protein: CASGEIGDTIYF; CDR3 DNA: TGTGCCAGCGGAGAGATCGGGGACACCATATATTTT; clone size: NA; J gene: TRBJ1-3; D gene: NA; V gene: TRBV2
CDR3 protein: CASSDTGDNSPLHF; CDR3 DNA: TGTGCCAGCAGTGACACGGGGGATAATTCACCCCTCCACTTT; clone size: NA; J gene: TRBJ1-6; D gene: NA; V gene: TRBV6-4
CDR3 protein: CASSLGARGTDTQYF; CDR3 DNA: TGTGCCAGCAGCTTGGGGGCCCGGGGCACAGATACGCAGTATTTT; clone size: NA; J gene: TRBJ2-3; D gene: NA; V gene: TRBV5-8
CDR3 protein: CASSQAGALVQFF; CDR3 DNA: TGTGCCAGCAGCCAGGCCGGGGCTTTGGTGCAGTTCTTC; clone size: NA; J gene: TRBJ2-1; D gene: NA; V gene: TRBV3-1/TRBV3-2
CDR3 protein: CASSMDRTSGNTIYF; CDR3 DNA: TGCGCCAGCAGCATGGACAGGACCTCTGGAAACACCATATATTTT; clone size: NA; J gene: TRBJ1-3; D gene: TRBD1; V gene: TRBV5-1
CDR3 protein: CASSVDGTGEETQYF; CDR3 DNA: TGTGCCAGCAGCGTAGACGGGACAGGGGAAGAGACCCAGTACTTC; clone size: NA; J gene: TRBJ2-5; D gene: TRBD1; V gene: TRBV9
CDR3 protein: CASSRVTGSTEAFF; CDR3 DNA: TGTGCCAGCAGTCGGGTGACAGGGAGCACTGAAGCTTTCTTT; clone size: NA; J gene: TRBJ1-1; D gene: TRBD1; V gene: TRBV6-5
CDR3 protein: CASSLQTDSGANVLTF; CDR3 DNA: TGTGCCAGCAGCCTTCAGACAGACTCTGGGGCCAACGTCCTGACTTTC; clone size: NA; J gene: TRBJ2-6; D gene: NA; V gene: TRBV14
CDR3 protein: CASSLWSYEQYF; CDR3 DNA: TGTGCCAGCAGCTTGTGGTCCTACGAGCAGTACTTC; clone size: NA; J gene: TRBJ2-7; D gene: NA; V gene: TRBV5-5
CDR3 protein: CASRASGVQETQYF; CDR3 DNA: TGTGCCAGCAGGGCTAGCGGGGTCCAAGAGACCCAGTACTTC; clone size: NA; J gene: TRBJ2-5; D gene: TRBD2; V gene: TRBV6-5
CDR3 protein: CASSLTGINYGYTF; CDR3 DNA: TGTGCCAGCAGTTTGACAGGGATTAACTATGGCTACACCTTC; clone size: NA; J gene: TRBJ1-2; D gene: TRBD1; V gene: TRBV5-5
CDR3 protein: CASSESGSGNTIYF; CDR3 DNA: TGTGCCAGCAGTGAATCAGGGTCTGGAAACACCATATATTTT; clone size: NA; J gene: TRBJ1-3; D gene: NA; V gene: TRBV6-1
CDR3 protein: CASSLVRRQETQYF; CDR3 DNA: TGTGCCAGCAGCCTGGTGCGGCGCCAAGAGACCCAGTACTTC; clone size: NA; J gene: TRBJ2-5; D gene: NA; V gene: TRBV7-2
CDR3 protein: CAIIDRGFGYTF; CDR3 DNA: TGTGCCATCATCGACAGGGGTTTCGGCTACACCTTC; clone size: NA; J gene: TRBJ1-2; D gene: TRBD1; V gene: TRBV28
CDR3 protein: CASSLPTGFQETQYF; CDR3 DNA: TGTGCCAGCAGCTTACCCACAGGATTTCAAGAGACCCAGTACTTC; clone size: NA; J gene: TRBJ2-5; D gene: NA; V gene: TRBV11-2
CDR3 protein: CASSPLTGGYGYTF; CDR3 DNA: TGCGCCAGCAGCCCGCTGACAGGGGGGTATGGCTACACCTTC; clone size: NA; J gene: TRBJ1-2; D gene: TRBD1; V gene: TRBV4-1
CDR3 protein: CASSQTGVGELFF; CDR3 DNA: TGTGCCAGCAGTCAGACAGGGGTTGGGGAGCTGTTTTTT; clone size: NA; J gene: TRBJ2-2; D gene: TRBD1; V gene: TRBV6-6
CDR3 protein: CASSDGMNQPQHF; CDR3 DNA: TGTGCCAGCAGTGACGGGATGAATCAGCCCCAGCATTTT; clone size: NA; J gene: TRBJ1-5; D gene: NA; V gene: TRBV6-4
CDR3 protein: CASSLRGQEAFF; CDR3 DNA: TGTGCCAGCAGCCTACGGGGACAGGAAGCCTTCTTT; clone size: NA; J gene: TRBJ1-1; D gene: TRBD1; V gene: TRBV11-3
CDR3 protein: CASTTRGRGGYEQYF; CDR3 DNA: TGTGCCAGTACAACCAGGGGCCGGGGAGGCTACGAGCAGTACTTC; clone size: NA; J gene: TRBJ2-7; D gene: NA; V gene: TRBV19
CDR3 protein: CASKGVGLPGETQYF; CDR3 DNA: TGTGCCAGCAAAGGGGTGGGCTTGCCGGGAGAGACCCAGTACTTC; clone size: once; J gene: TRBJ2-5; D gene: NA; V gene: TRBV6-5
CDR3 protein: CASSLAGRGGETQYF; CDR3 DNA: TGCGCCAGCAGCTTGGCGGGGCGGGGAGGAGAGACCCAGTACTTC; clone size: NA; J gene: TRBJ2-5; D gene: NA; V gene: TRBV5-1
CDR3 protein: CASSLGQFYNSPLHF; CDR3 DNA: TGTGCCAGCAGCTTAGGACAGTTCTATAATTCACCCCTCCACTTT; clone size: few; J gene: TRBJ1-6; D gene: NA; V gene: TRBV7-2
CDR3 protein: CASSLGGISNQPQHF; CDR3 DNA: TGCGCCAGCAGCTTAGGGGGCATTAGCAATCAGCCCCAGCATTTT; clone size: NA; J gene: TRBJ1-5; D gene: TRBD1; V gene: TRBV5-1
CDR3 protein: CASSLGDSLNQPQHF; CDR3 DNA: TGTGCCAGCAGCTTGGGGGACAGCCTCAATCAGCCCCAGCATTTT; clone size: NA; J gene: TRBJ1-5; D gene: TRBD1; V gene: TRBV5-4